These 30 T cell receptor beta chains originate from one sample sequenced in a study of glioma-infiltrating T cells. Amplification of TCR alpha and beta CDR3 regions from RNA used iRepertoire nested multiplex PCR. TCRdb re-called the multiplex PCR reads with MiXCR, one entry per CDR3 protein. The table has approximately 120,000 distinct CDR3 sequences, 25% to 30% seen once. Source material: glioma tissue, nonneoplastic brain tissue, or PBMCs (not recorded which). Receptor source: a human donor with low-grade glioma or glioblastoma, undergoing nonglioma brain surgery, or in good health (not recorded which).

The chain is built from TRBV12-5 and TRBJ1-1; D is unclear. The ends were cut back, 0 bases at V and 0 bases at J, with 5 bases in the middle. CDR1 is LGHNT and CDR2 is FRNRAP in the germline V gene. CDR3 length equals 14 residues. CDR3 sequence reads: CASGLVKVNTEAFF. CDR3 nucleotide sequence: TGTGCTAGTGGTTTGGTAAAAGTGAACACTGAAGCTTTCTTT.

This clonotype was found a few times. The rearrangement uses TRBV29-1 and TRBJ2-7; TRBD1 matches at 10 bases. There are 15 residues in the CDR3. Trimming at V came to 1 base and at J to 6 bases, leaving 9 bases not matched to a gene. CDR1 and CDR2 from the germline V gene are SQVTM and ANQGSEA. This CDR3 reads CSVEVNPGQGSEQYF. The CDR3 nucleotides are TGCAGCGTTGAAGTTAATCCGGGACAGGGGAGCGAGCAGTACTTC.

This clonotype was counted at least ten times. The V gene is TRBV28, the J gene TRBJ2-1; the D gene is possibly TRBD2 (5 bases). The CDR3 sequence is 11 residues long. Germline V gives CDR1 MDHEN, CDR2 SYDVKM. The V and J ends lost 10 bases and 8 bases respectively, with 12 bases between them. In nucleotides, the CDR3 is TGTGCCACCGGACTCGCCGATGAGCAGTTCTTC. It is translated as CATGLADEQFF. The full variable domain, with the rest looked up from reference TRBV28 and TRBJ2-1, is DVKVTQSSRYLVKRTGEKVFLECVQDMDHENMFWYRQDPGLGLRLIYFSYDVKMKEKGDIPEGYSVSREKKERFSLILESASTNQTSMYLCATGLADEQFFGPGTRLTVL.

The rearrangement links TRBV5-1 to TRBJ1-1; perhaps TRBD1 as D (5 bases). CDR3 size: 15 residues. Trimming pared 4 bases from V and 5 bases from J, leaving 18 bases between. In germline, CDR1 is SGHRS, CDR2 YFSETQ. The CDR3 DNA follows: TGCGCCAGCAGCGGGGGTCGGAGGGTTGGAACTGAAGCTTTCTTT. It specifies CASSGGRRVGTEAFF.

This clonotype was detected a few times. The chain uses TRBV5-1 and TRBJ2-3; TRBD1 matches 7 bases. Germline V CDR1 and CDR2: SGHRS, YFSETQ. This CDR3 is 14 amino acids long. V was clipped by 5 bases and J by 5 bases; unmatched bases: 8. CDR3 in DNA: TGCGCCAGCAGACAGGGGAAGGGGTTAGATACGCAGTATTTT. Amino acid sequence: CASRQGKGLDTQYF.

This CDR3 is CASSLDFVSTDTQFF. In DNA, the CDR3 is TGTGCCAGCAGCTTGGACTTCGTTAGCACAGATACGCAGTTCTTC. The V call is TRBV7-2, the J call TRBJ2-1; possibly TRBD2 for D (5 bases). V gave up 3 bases and J gave up 12 bases, with 21 bases separating them. The germline CDR1 and CDR2 sequences are SGHTA and FQGNSA. This CDR3 is 15 amino acids long. The full variable domain, with the rest looked up from reference TRBV7-2 and TRBJ2-1, is GAGVSQSPSNKVTEKGKDVELRCDPISGHTALYWYRQSLGQGLEFLIYFQGNSAPDKSGLPSDRFSAERTGGSVSTLTIQRTQQEDSAVYLCASSLDFVSTDTQFFGPGTRLTVL.

This clonotype has ten or more counts. The J gene is TRBJ2-7, the V gene TRBV7-9; TRBD1 agrees at 7 bases. Germline V gives CDR1 SEHNR, CDR2 FQNEAQ (reference sequence). The V and J ends lost 5 bases and 0 bases, in that order; junction bases with no gene match: 10. This CDR3 comprises 16 residues. CDR3 bases: TGTGCCAGCAGCCTACTTAGGGGGCAAAGCTCCTACGAGCAGTACTTC. The encoded protein is CASSLLRGQSSYEQYF.

This clonotype was counted ten times or more. J is TRBJ2-1 and V is TRBV11-1; the D call may be TRBD1 or TRBD2 (5 bases each). Germline V gene lookup returns CDR1 SGHAT and CDR2 FQDESV (reference sequence). V lost 6 bases, J lost 9 bases, and 18 bases lay in between. This CDR3 region has 14 residues. CDR3 nucleotide sequence: TGTGCCAGCAGTTCCCCCAGGGAGTTGGGTGAGCAGTTCTTC. This codes for CASSSPRELGEQFF.

This clonotype was seen at least ten times. The rearrangement uses TRBV11-2 and TRBJ2-7, with 9 bases fitting TRBD1. The junction had 9 bases not matched to a gene; V was cut back by 5 bases and J by 1 base. CDR1 is SGHAT and CDR2 is FQNNGV in the germline V gene. CDR3 length: 16 amino acids. CDR3 in DNA: TGTGCCAGCAGCCCCCGAAGGGACAGGGAGTCCTACGAGCAGTACTTC. This encodes CASSPRRDRESYEQYF.

There are many counts of this clonotype. V and J are TRBV18 and TRBJ1-1; no clear D. The V gene's germline CDR1 is KGHSH and CDR2 LQKENI. The CDR3 runs 15 residues. The V end lost 0 bases, the J end lost 2 bases, and 10 bases lay between the germline ends. This CDR3 is CASSPPRRANTEAFF. In DNA, the CDR3 is TGTGCCAGCTCACCACCGAGGAGGGCCAACACTGAAGCTTTCTTT.

This clonotype appeared many times. CDR3 sequence: CASTWGGSSSYEQYF. CDR3 nucleotides: TGTGCCAGCACTTGGGGCGGGTCGAGCTCCTACGAGCAGTACTTC. The chain carries TRBV7-2 and TRBJ2-7; TRBD1 or TRBD2 may be the D gene (5 bases each). Trimming pared 7 bases from V and 0 bases from J, leaving 16 bases between. The CDR3 sequence is 15 residues long. Germline assignment: CDR1 SGHTA and CDR2 FQGNSA. Supplemented by reference TRBV7-2 and TRBJ2-7, the full variable domain reads GAGVSQSPSNKVTEKGKDVELRCDPISGHTALYWYRQSLGQGLEFLIYFQGNSAPDKSGLPSDRFSAERTGGSVSTLTIQRTQQEDSAVYLCASTWGGSSSYEQYFGPGTRLTVT.

The sample holds a few counts of this clonotype. J is TRBJ1-1 and V is TRBV5-1, with D unclear. Trimming pared 4 bases from V and 2 bases from J, leaving 6 bases between. The CDR3 covers 12 residues. The germline CDR1 and CDR2 sequences are SGHRS and YFSETQ. The CDR3 sequence is CASSATNTEAFF. The CDR3 bases are TGCGCCAGCAGCGCAACAAACACTGAAGCTTTCTTT.

As concerns this clonotype: A much larger clone is a single base away; this may be a read error. The chain couples TRBV12-5 to TRBJ2-3, with D possibly matching TRBD2 (6 bases). The V end lost 2 bases, the J end lost 4 bases, and 28 bases lay between the germline ends. The CDR3 spans 20 residues. Germline CDR1 reads LGHNT; CDR2 reads FRNRAP. CDR3 protein: CASGLILVGGVFAPPDTQYF. The CDR3 coding sequence is TGTGCTAGTGGTTTGATCCTAGTGGGAGGCGTTTTTGCCCCCCCAGATACGCAGTATTTT.

The chain combines TRBV7-9 with TRBJ2-7, with 8 bases lining up with TRBD2. Per the germline V gene, CDR1 is SEHNR and CDR2 is FQNEAQ (reference sequence). The CDR3 has 16 amino acids. V trimming: 1 base; J trimming: 4 bases; junction bases outside the gene matches: 9. For the CDR3, the DNA is TGTGCCAGCAGCTTAGGGTTAGCGGGACTTGCTTACGAGCAGTACTTC. It is translated as CASSLGLAGLAYEQYF. The whole variable domain, filled in from reference TRBV7-9 and TRBJ2-7, reads DTGVSQNPRHKITKRGQNVTFRCDPISEHNRLYWYRQTLGQGPEFLTYFQNEAQLEKSRLLSDRFSAERPKGSFSTLEIQRTEQGDSAMYLCASSLGLAGLAYEQYFGPGTRLTVT.

As concerns this clonotype: Being one base from a much bigger clone, this may be a read error. This CDR3 fails to terminate in the conserved phenylalanine or tryptophan, so it likely reflects a read error. This CDR3 is CASNKDWGTEAFY. Here the CDR3 DNA reads TGTGCCAGTAATAAAGATTGGGGTACTGAAGCTTTCTAT. The V gene is TRBV19, the J gene TRBJ1-1; no clear D gene. The length of the CDR3 is 13 residues. CDR1 and CDR2 (germline): LNHDA, SQIVND (reference sequence). V lost 7 bases, J lost 5 bases, and 14 bases lay in between.

This clonotype was seen ten or more times. The chain uses TRBV28 and TRBJ2-7; unclear D gene. There are 15 residues in the CDR3. Germline assignment: CDR1 MDHEN and CDR2 SYDVKM. Trimming stripped 7 bases from V and 2 bases from J, with 18 bases between. CDR3 protein: CASTSEGIGTYEQYF. CDR3 DNA: TGTGCCAGCACCTCGGAAGGGATAGGGACCTACGAGCAGTACTTC.

As regards this clonotype: With a much larger clone just one base away, this may be a read error. This chain links TRBV12-3 or TRBV12-4 with TRBJ2-2; 7 bases fit TRBD2. The CDR3 spans 15 residues. The CDR3 nucleotides are TGTGCCAGCAGTTTACGGGGGGTAGACACCGGGGAGATGTTTTTT. Protein product: CASSLRGVDTGEMFF.

The rearrangement links TRBV25-1 to TRBJ1-5; no firm D call. The ends were cut back, 1 base at V and 4 bases at J, with 5 bases in the middle. The CDR3 extends over 13 amino acids. CDR1 and CDR2 from the germline V gene are MGHDK and SYGVNS. The CDR3 sequence: CASSELENQPQHF. The CDR3 DNA is TGTGCCAGCAGTGAATTGGAAAATCAGCCCCAGCATTTT.

This clonotype has ten or more counts. This chain uses TRBV6-1 with TRBJ2-7, with 15 bases that match TRBD2. The trim removed 5 bases at V and 4 bases at J, leaving 6 bases unmatched. Germline V gives CDR1 MNHNS, CDR2 SASEGT. This CDR3 comprises 16 residues. The CDR3 sequence is CASSSGLAGGGYEQYF. The CDR3 nucleotides are TGTGCCAGCAGTTCGGGACTAGCGGGAGGAGGATACGAGCAGTACTTC.

In its sample, this clonotype was seen many times. The rearrangement joins TRBV10-3 to TRBJ1-5; D unresolved. Germline V CDR1 and CDR2: ENHRY, SYGVKD. Trimming took 4 bases from V and 3 from J, leaving 7 bases between them. This CDR3 region has 13 residues. This CDR3 reads CAISGLNNQPQHF. CDR3 nucleotides: TGTGCCATCAGTGGACTGAACAATCAGCCCCAGCATTTT.

This clonotype came up many times. The chain combines TRBV7-2 with TRBJ1-2; the match to TRBD1 covers 8 bases. This CDR3 region has 16 residues. Germline loops: CDR1 SGHTA, CDR2 FQGNSA. After removal of 3 bases from V and 2 bases from J, the junction contained 8 bases not matched to a gene. CDR3 residues: CASSFTGTGSNYGYTF. The CDR3 DNA is TGTGCCAGCAGCTTTACAGGGACAGGCTCGAACTATGGCTACACCTTC.

This chain uses TRBV6-6 with TRBJ2-1, with 12 bases lining up with TRBD2. V lost 2 bases to trimming and J lost 7 bases; unmatched junction nucleotides: 6. This CDR3 has 16 amino acids. Germline V gene lookup returns CDR1 MNHNY and CDR2 SVGAGI (reference sequence). The CDR3 DNA is TGTGCCAGCAGTTACAGGGGAGGGACTAGCGGGAATGAGCAGTTCTTC. Protein: CASSYRGGTSGNEQFF.

This clonotype was seen ten or more times. The V and J genes are TRBV6-1 and TRBJ1-5, with a tentative D call TRBD1 (6 bases). Germline lookup yields CDR1 MNHNS and CDR2 SASEGT. The V end lost 5 bases, the J end lost 6 bases, and 17 bases lay between the germline ends. The CDR3 is made up of 15 amino acids. The CDR3 DNA reads TGTGCCAGCAGTTACACCTACAGGGATGGTCAGCCCCAGCATTTT. It translates to CASSYTYRDGQPQHF.

This clonotype is a singleton in its sample. The CDR3 end shows no conserved phenylalanine or tryptophan, and so a read error is likely. Because the CDR3's place on the DNA is in doubt, the DNA is left out and the CDR3 is given as listed by TCRdb. The chain has TRBV20-1 and TRBJ1-1. The CDR3 spans 11 amino acids, including both terminal residues. Germline CDR1 is DFQATT and CDR2 is SNEGSKA (reference sequence). The CDR3 spells CSASQTTEALC.

This clonotype appeared many times. The V and J genes are TRBV12-3 or TRBV12-4 and TRBJ1-1, with D possibly being TRBD1 (5 bases). The CDR3 consists of 13 residues. V lost 2 bases to trimming and J lost 3 bases, with 7 bases between them. This CDR3 reads CASSLQGDTEAFF. CDR3 nucleotides: TGTGCCAGCAGTTTACAGGGCGACACTGAAGCTTTCTTT.

This clonotype was observed a few times. A much larger clonotype is one base distant, so this may be a read error. The CDR3 is CASTLGETGGYGYTF. The CDR3 nucleotides are TGCGCCAGCACCTTGGGAGAGACAGGGGGCTATGGCTACACCTTC. The chain combines TRBV5-1 with TRBJ1-2; TRBD1 agrees at 9 bases. CDR1 and CDR2 from the germline V gene are SGHRS and YFSETQ. The CDR3 sequence is 15 residues long.

This sequence joins TRBV6-6 and TRBJ2-7; 14 nucleotides align to TRBD2. This CDR3 contains 16 residues. Germline lookup yields CDR1 MNHNY and CDR2 SVGAGI (reference sequence). J was trimmed by 2 bases and V by 4 bases; bases with no gene match: 4. The CDR3 loop is CASSSSTSGGAYEQYF. CDR3 DNA sequence: TGTGCCAGCAGTTCCTCGACTAGCGGGGGGGCCTACGAGCAGTACTTC.

This clonotype was found many times. The rearrangement uses TRBV11-3 and TRBJ1-2, with a tentative D call TRBD1 (6 bases). Germline-derived CDR1 and CDR2 are SGHNT and YENEEA. V dropped 5 bases and J dropped 7 bases, with 17 bases sitting between them. CDR3 length equals 14 residues. In DNA, the CDR3 is TGTGCCAGCAGCCCCGGGGGGCAGAAGCGTGGCTACACCTTC. It encodes CASSPGGQKRGYTF.

This clonotype came up many times. The chain recombines TRBV3-1 with TRBJ2-1; TRBD2 might be the D (6 bases). V was shortened by 6 bases and J by 2 bases, with 11 bases between the two germline ends. This CDR3 spans 14 amino acids. Germline V gives CDR1 LGHDT, CDR2 YNNKEL (reference sequence). CDR3 residues: CASSLTRTYNEQFF. The CDR3 DNA reads TGTGCCAGCAGTTTGACTAGAACCTACAATGAGCAGTTCTTC.

A few counts support this clonotype. The chain uses TRBV5-1 and TRBJ2-7, with 14 bases matching TRBD2. The germline V gene encodes CDR1 SGHRS and CDR2 YFSETQ. The J segment lost 3 bases and the V segment lost 3 bases, leaving 8 bases of the junction unmatched. The CDR3 length is 17 residues. Written as DNA, the CDR3 is TGCGCCAGCAGCTCCTCTCCCGGACTAGCGGGGGGCTACGAGCAGTACTTC. Its protein is CASSSSPGLAGGYEQYF.